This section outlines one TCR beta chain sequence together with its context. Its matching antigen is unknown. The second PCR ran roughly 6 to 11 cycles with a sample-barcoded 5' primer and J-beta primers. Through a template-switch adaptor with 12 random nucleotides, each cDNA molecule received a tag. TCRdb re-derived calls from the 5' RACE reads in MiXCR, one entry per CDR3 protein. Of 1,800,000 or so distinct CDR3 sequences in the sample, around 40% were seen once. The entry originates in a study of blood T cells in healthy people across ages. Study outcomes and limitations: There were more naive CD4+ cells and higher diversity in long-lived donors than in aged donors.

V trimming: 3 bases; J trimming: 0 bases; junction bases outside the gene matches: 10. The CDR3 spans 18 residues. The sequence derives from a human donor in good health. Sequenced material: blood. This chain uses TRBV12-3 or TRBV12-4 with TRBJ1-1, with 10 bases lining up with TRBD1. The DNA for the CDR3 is TGTGCCAGCAGTTTGTGGACTTCCGGGACAGGGGTGAACACTGAAGCTTTCTTT. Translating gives CASSLWTSGTGVNTEAFF.